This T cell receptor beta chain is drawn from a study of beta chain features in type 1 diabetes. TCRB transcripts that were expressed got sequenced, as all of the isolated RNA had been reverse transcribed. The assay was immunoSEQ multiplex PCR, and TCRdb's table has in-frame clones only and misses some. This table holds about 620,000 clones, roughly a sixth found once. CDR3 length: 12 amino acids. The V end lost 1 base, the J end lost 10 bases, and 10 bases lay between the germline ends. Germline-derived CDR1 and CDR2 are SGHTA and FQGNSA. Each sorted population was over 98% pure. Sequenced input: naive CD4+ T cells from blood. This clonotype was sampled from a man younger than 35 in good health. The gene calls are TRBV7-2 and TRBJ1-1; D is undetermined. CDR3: CASSLVGSRAFF. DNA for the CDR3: TGTGCCAGCAGCTTAGTGGGCAGTCGAGCTTTCTTT. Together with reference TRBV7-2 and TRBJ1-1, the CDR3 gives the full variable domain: GAGVSQSPSNKVTEKGKDVELRCDPISGHTALYWYRQSLGQGLEFLIYFQGNSAPDKSGLPSDRFSAERTGGSVSTLTIQRTQQEDSAVYLCASSLVGSRAFFGQGTRLTVV.